The clone carrying this T cell receptor (beta chain) was counted at least ten times. The data were taken from a study of regulatory T cells in long-lasting Graves disease. Indicated time point: newly diagnosed GD, antithyroid drugs for less than 3 months. From RNA extracted from PBMCs, the TCR library was made. For TCR beta, libraries came from iRepertoire HTBI primers and Arm-PCR of CDR3 regions. TCRdb processed the multiplex PCR reads anew with MiXCR; each CDR3 protein has one entry. The repertoire holds some 220,000 distinct CDR3 sequences, roughly 19% seen once, with 12% in the top ten. Trimming removed 0 bases at V and 0 bases at J, with 9 bases between. Germline loops: CDR1 KGHSH, CDR2 LQKENI. CDR3 size: 15 residues. These data also featured in a second study, about T cells in Graves' hyperthyroidism and ophthalmopathy.

This clonotype was sampled from a woman in her twenties or thirties with Graves disease. V is TRBV18 and J is TRBJ2-7, with no clear D. The sequencing used peripheral blood mononuclear cells (PBMCs), collected at new diagnosis, from a patient treated with antithyroid drugs. The CDR3 loop is CASSPPGLSSYEQYF. Written as DNA, the CDR3 is TGTGCCAGCTCACCACCGGGTCTTAGCTCCTACGAGCAGTACTTC.